The entry below describes one T cell receptor beta chain. A J-beta primer mix and a sample-barcoded 5' primer were used in a second PCR of roughly 6 to 11 cycles. MiXCR, applied by TCRdb to the 5' RACE reads, yields one record per CDR3 protein. The profile shows about 2 million distinct CDR3 sequences, around half of them singletons. The data were taken from a study of blood T cells in healthy people across ages. CDR3 size: 19 residues. The germline V gene encodes CDR1 SGHTA and CDR2 FQGNSA. With V trimmed by 1 base and J by 2 bases, 9 bases remained unmatched. The J gene is TRBJ2-7, the V gene TRBV7-2, with 15 bases that match TRBD2. Sequencing was done on a sample of blood. This TCR was recovered from a woman in her 40s in good health. CDR3 coding DNA: TGTGCCAGCAGCTTAGTAGGGACTAGCGGGGGGAAGGGGGCCTACGAGCAGTACTTC. Encoded protein: CASSLVGTSGGKGAYEQYF.